The clone carrying this T cell receptor beta chain was picked up one time. Sequence at one end of the junction differs from germline and may be a read error. This record comes from a study of patients and donors after allogeneic stem cell transplantation. TCRdb redid the calling of the RT-PCR reads with MiXCR, one entry per CDR3 protein. Of about 200,000 distinct CDR3 sequences in the sample, about 38% are singletons; the top ten hold roughly 12%. The source material was blood, either unsorted or a sorted T cell fraction (not recorded which). The receptor's source is a human donor who was either an allogeneic HSCT recipient or a stem cell or donor lymphocyte infusion donor (not recorded which). It is not recorded whose cells these are; they may come from a transplant donor.

CDR3 sequence reads: CSVYRTANAGELFF. The CDR3 nucleotides read TGCAGTGTTTATCGGACAGCGAACGCCGGGGAGCTGTTTTTT. The gene calls are TRBV20-1 and TRBJ2-2; possibly TRBD1 for D (6 bases). This CDR3 spans 14 amino acids. Germline lookup yields CDR1 DFQATT and CDR2 SNEGSKA (reference sequence).